The 24 T cell receptor beta chains presented below share a single source sample, sequenced in a study of blood T cell repertoires in COVID-19. Clones were read by immunoSEQ multiplex PCR, and TCRdb kept only the in-frame ones, dropping some. The sample gives 200,000 to 300,000 clones, 70% to 90% of which show up once; about 3% is in the top ten. The specimen sequenced was peripheral blood. All receptors derive from a woman in her 30s who had recovered from COVID-19.

The V call is TRBV2, the J call TRBJ2-3; TRBD1 is a possible D gene (6 bases). The CDR3 spans 17 residues. Trimming stripped 3 bases from V and 4 bases from J, with 20 bases between. Germline loops: CDR1 SNHLY, CDR2 FYNNEI. CDR3 bases: TGTGCCAGCAGTGAGGGTAAACAGGGTGCGGTGGCAGATACGCAGTATTTT. Translation: CASSEGKQGAVADTQYF.

This chain connects TRBV5-1 to TRBJ1-1; TRBD1 aligns across 9 bases. This CDR3 comprises 14 residues. The germline V gene has CDR1 SGHRS and CDR2 YFSETQ. The junction had 12 bases not matched to a gene; V was cut back by 4 bases and J by 11 bases. As DNA, the CDR3 is TGCGCCAGCAGCGAACCGGGCGGGGACAGGGCCGCTTTCTTT. Its protein product is CASSEPGGDRAAFF.

As for this clone: This sample includes further DNA sequences coding for the same CDR3. This rearrangement joins TRBV6-5 to TRBJ2-3; D possibly corresponds to TRBD1 (6 bases). Trimming removed 2 bases at V and 2 bases at J, with 11 bases between. CDR1 and CDR2 (germline): MNHEY, SVGAGI. There are 15 residues in the CDR3. The CDR3 DNA follows: TGTGCCAGCAGTTACCTGGGGGCCTCCACAGATACGCAGTATTTT. This translates into CASSYLGASTDTQYF.

V gene TRBV12-3 or TRBV12-4 combines with J gene TRBJ2-7; D is possibly TRBD1 (6 bases). This CDR3 is 12 amino acids long. Trimming shortened V by 5 bases and J by 3 bases, and 8 bases separated the two germline ends. CDR3 sequence: CASSRQVYEQYF. In DNA, the CDR3 is TGTGCCAGCAGTCGACAGGTCTACGAGCAGTACTTC.

This chain connects TRBV6-2 or TRBV6-3 to TRBJ1-5, with a tentative D call TRBD1 (5 bases). The length of the CDR3 is 15 residues. Deletions cut 6 bases from V and 4 bases from J, with 16 bases between. Germline CDR1 MNHEY, CDR2 SVGEGT. The CDR3 sequence is CASSRTQTRNQPQHF. The CDR3 DNA follows: TGTGCCAGCAGCAGGACACAAACGAGAAATCAGCCCCAGCATTTT.

The gene calls are TRBV10-1 and TRBJ2-3; D might be TRBD2 (5 bases). This CDR3 contains 12 residues. Germline CDR1 and CDR2: WNHNN and SYGVQD (reference sequence). Trimming pared 8 bases from V and 3 bases from J, leaving 9 bases between. CDR3 amino acids: CASGRDTDTQYF. In DNA, the CDR3 is TGCGCCAGCGGCCGGGATACAGATACGCAGTATTTT.

The genes are TRBV6-1 and TRBJ1-5; unclear D gene. Germline-derived CDR1 and CDR2 are MNHNS and SASEGT. The CDR3 sequence is 16 residues long. V lost 4 bases and J lost 4, with 17 bases in between. DNA for the CDR3: TGTGCCAGCAGTGCCTTTAGCATAGGACTGAATCAGCCCCAGCATTTT. This codes for CASSAFSIGLNQPQHF.

The chain joins TRBV2 to TRBJ2-2, with D unresolved. The CDR3 length is 18 residues. V was pared by 1 base and J by 1 base, with 16 bases between. The V gene's germline CDR1 is SNHLY and CDR2 FYNNEI. The CDR3 is CASSEVSGFVRNTGELFF. CDR3 DNA: TGTGCCAGCAGTGAAGTTTCCGGGTTCGTTAGGAACACCGGGGAGCTGTTTTTT.

The chain joins TRBV5-6 to TRBJ1-5; D gene ambiguous. CDR1 SGHDT and CDR2 YYEEEE come from the germline V gene. The CDR3 contains 15 residues. Deletions cut 1 base from V and 1 base from J, with 9 bases between. In DNA form, the CDR3 reads TGTGCCAGCAGCTTGAAGCCGTTAAGCAATCAGCCCCAGCATTTT. It yields the protein CASSLKPLSNQPQHF.

This chain links TRBV18 with TRBJ2-7, with 10 bases that match TRBD1. Germline V gives CDR1 KGHSH, CDR2 LQKENI. The CDR3 has 15 amino acids. Trimming removed 3 bases from V and 7 bases from J; junction bases left unmatched: 9. The CDR3 region has the DNA TGTGCCAGCTCACCGGGAGGACAGGGGGGCTATGAGCAGTACTTC. This encodes CASSPGGQGGYEQYF.

The chain uses TRBV5-4 and TRBJ2-1, with D possibly matching TRBD1 (6 bases). This CDR3 contains 14 residues. Looked up from germline, CDR1 is SGHNT and CDR2 is YYREEE (reference sequence). Trimming stripped 7 bases from V and 5 bases from J, with 16 bases between. The CDR3 spells CASGVRQEHNEQFF. The CDR3 coding sequence is TGTGCCAGCGGGGTTAGACAGGAACACAATGAGCAGTTCTTC.

The V call is TRBV2, the J call TRBJ2-7; D is perhaps TRBD1 (6 bases). Germline loops: CDR1 SNHLY, CDR2 FYNNEI. V was cut by 6 bases and J by 7 bases, with 16 bases left in between. This CDR3 is 13 amino acids long. For the CDR3, the DNA is TGTGCCAGCAGAGAAACAGGGATTGGAGAGCAGTACTTC. Translation gives CASRETGIGEQYF.

This clone was detected only once. The chain links TRBV14 to TRBJ2-7; possibly TRBD2 for D (6 bases). V was pared by 1 base and J by 7 bases, with 11 bases between. The length of the CDR3 is 13 residues. The germline gives CDR1 SGHDN, CDR2 FVKESK. The CDR3 region is CASSQVQLAEQYF. The CDR3 bases are TGTGCCAGCAGCCAAGTACAGCTAGCGGAGCAGTACTTC.

V usage is TRBV9 and J usage is TRBJ2-7; 10 bases agree with TRBD1. V shed 4 bases, J shed 4 bases, and the junction held 8 bases outside the gene matches. Germline loops: CDR1 SGDLS, CDR2 YYNGEE. This CDR3 is built from 15 residues. The chain's CDR3 is CASSSETGGAYEQYF. The CDR3 DNA reads as TGTGCCAGCAGCTCAGAGACAGGGGGCGCGTACGAGCAGTACTTC. Full variable domain (remainder filled in from reference TRBV9 and TRBJ2-7): DSGVTQTPKHLITATGQRVTLRCSPRSGDLSVYWYQQSLDQGLQFLIQYYNGEERAKGNILERFSAQQFPDLHSELNLSSLELGDSALYFCASSSETGGAYEQYFGPGTRLTVT.

The chain uses TRBV15 and TRBJ2-5, with TRBD1 matching over 9 bases. This CDR3 contains 16 residues. Germline CDR1 is LNHNV and CDR2 is YYDKDF (reference sequence). Trimming removed 4 bases from V and 4 bases from J; junction bases left unmatched: 10. As DNA, the CDR3 is TGTGCCACCAGCACACAGGGGGCGCGGATCCCAGAGACCCAGTACTTC. Translating it yields CATSTQGARIPETQYF.

This rearrangement joins TRBV7-9 to TRBJ2-3; D is perhaps TRBD2 (7 bases). The CDR3 totals 17 residues. V dropped 4 bases and J dropped 4 bases, with 21 bases sitting between them. Germline V CDR1 and CDR2: SEHNR, FQNEAQ (reference sequence). CDR3 coding DNA: TGTGCCAGCAGCTCCAACCCGCGGGGGCTTATCGCAGATACGCAGTATTTT. Encoded protein: CASSSNPRGLIADTQYF.

The chain couples TRBV11-2 to TRBJ2-7; D unclear. From germline, CDR1 is SGHAT and CDR2 FQNNGV. V lost 0 bases to trimming and J lost 2 bases, with 8 bases between them. CDR3 length: 14 residues. CDR3 sequence (DNA): TGTGCCAGCAGCTTAGAACCCCGGGCCTACGAGCAGTACTTC. Its translation is CASSLEPRAYEQYF.

The chain carries TRBV6-5 and TRBJ2-3, with TRBD2 matching over 8 bases. Per the germline V gene, CDR1 is MNHEY and CDR2 is SVGAGI. CDR3 size: 14 residues. This CDR3 reads CATESGGYTDTQYF. For the CDR3, the DNA is TGTGCAACTGAGAGCGGGGGATACACAGATACGCAGTATTTT.

The V call is TRBV5-1, the J call TRBJ1-2; D gene uncertain. Per germline, CDR1 SGHRS and CDR2 YFSETQ. The CDR3 sequence is 12 residues long. Trimming stripped 4 bases from V and 2 bases from J, with 6 bases between. CDR3: CASSEQNYGYTF. In nucleotides, the CDR3 is TGCGCCAGCAGCGAACAGAACTATGGCTACACCTTC.

CDR3 amino acids: CASSQDSGGELFF. The CDR3 DNA reads as TGCGCCAGCAGCCAAGACTCAGGCGGGGAGCTGTTTTTT. The chain links TRBV4-1 to TRBJ2-2; D unclear. V was shortened by 0 bases and J by 7 bases, with 6 bases between the two germline ends. Germline V gene data show CDR1 as MGHRA and CDR2 as YSYEKL. This CDR3 region has 13 residues.

V usage is TRBV4-1 and J usage is TRBJ2-7, with TRBD1 matching 10 bases. Germline V gives CDR1 MGHRA, CDR2 YSYEKL. Germline trimming cut 4 bases from V and 2 bases from J; bases unmatched to any gene: 5. The CDR3 extends over 15 amino acids. The CDR3 is CASSLGQGVTYEQYF. The CDR3 DNA reads as TGCGCCAGCAGCCTCGGACAGGGGGTCACCTACGAGCAGTACTTC.

The chain links TRBV19 to TRBJ2-7; 7 bases line up with TRBD1. Per germline, CDR1 LNHDA and CDR2 SQIVND (reference sequence). The J segment lost 5 bases and the V segment lost 10 bases, leaving 11 bases of the junction unmatched. The CDR3 consists of 13 residues. CDR3 coding DNA: TGTGCCACCTCTAGGGGGACAGTCCACGAGCAGTACTTC. Its protein is CATSRGTVHEQYF.

J is TRBJ2-7 and V is TRBV10-3; D remains ambiguous. Germline V lookup: CDR1 ENHRY, CDR2 SYGVKD. V lost 5 bases and J 0 bases, leaving 5 bases between the germline ends. The CDR3 loop spans 12 amino acids. The CDR3 region is CAISPSSYEQYF. In DNA, the CDR3 is TGTGCCATCAGTCCCAGCTCCTACGAGCAGTACTTC.

The chain combines TRBV6-2 or TRBV6-3 with TRBJ1-2, with 8 nucleotides matching TRBD1. Germline V gives CDR1 MNHEY, CDR2 SVGEGT. V dropped 2 bases and J dropped 5; count of bases not matched to a gene: 7. The CDR3 length is 15 residues. CDR3 region: CASSYEAGGWYGYTF. CDR3 DNA: TGTGCCAGCAGTTACGAGGCAGGGGGCTGGTATGGCTACACCTTC.